This passage covers 23 T cell receptor beta chains from one sample sequenced in a study of human T cells and chemical hapten exposure. Each CDR3 protein is one row after TCRdb ran MiXCR on the RACE reads. The sample has around 100,000 distinct CDR3 sequences, roughly 10% seen once. Specified time point: patch test 2, 6 weeks after DPC sensitization. The sample's treatment: therapeutic diphenylcyclopropenone sensitization with weekly scalp DPC. Sequenced material: whole blood, taken in connection with sensitization to the hapten diphenylcyclopropenone (DPC). Source of these receptors: a woman in her forties with alopecia areata. Some clones in this sample may be carry-over from other donors' samples.

A few counts support this clonotype. CDR3 region: CASSQDKGRIGNTEAFF. CDR3 in DNA: TGTGCCAGCAGCCAAGATAAGGGGAGGATTGGGAACACTGAAGCTTTCTTT. The chain is built from TRBV14 and TRBJ1-1; the D gene is possibly TRBD1 (5 bases). Per the germline V gene, CDR1 is SGHDN and CDR2 is FVKESK. Trimming removed 0 bases at V and 1 base at J, with 15 bases between. The CDR3 runs 17 residues. Based on the CDR3 plus reference TRBV14 and TRBJ1-1, the full variable domain is EAGVTQFPSHSVIEKGQTVTLRCDPISGHDNLYWYRRVMGKEIKFLLHFVKESKQDESGMPNNRFLAERTGGTYSTLKVQPAELEDSGVYFCASSQDKGRIGNTEAFFGQGTRLTVV.

This chain uses TRBV28 with TRBJ2-1; 8 bases are shared with TRBD2. The CDR3 spans 16 residues. The germline V gene encodes CDR1 MDHEN and CDR2 SYDVKM. The V gene end was trimmed by 4 bases and the J gene end by 8 bases; junction bases not matched to a gene: 13. Here the CDR3 DNA reads TGTGCCAGCAGTTCCCCGGGGGGGGGCCAACAATATGAGCAGTTCTTC. Translating it yields CASSSPGGGQQYEQFF.

In this sample, this clonotype turned up a few times. This chain joins TRBV4-1 and TRBJ1-3; D may be TRBD1 (5 bases). CDR1 is MGHRA, CDR2 YSYEKL, per germline. V was clipped by 2 bases and J by 6 bases, with 14 bases between them. This CDR3 has 15 amino acids. The CDR3 protein is CASSQPTGTENTIYF. The CDR3 region has the DNA TGCGCCAGCAGCCAACCAACCGGGACCGAAAACACCATATATTTT.

This clonotype was seen ten or more times. The chain joins TRBV2 to TRBJ1-2; 8 positions agree with TRBD1. With 6 bases clipped from V and 0 bases from J, the junction kept 0 bases outside the gene matches. CDR3 length: 13 residues. Germline values: CDR1 SNHLY, CDR2 FYNNEI. CDR3 residues: CASRGQANYGYTF. CDR3 sequence (DNA): TGTGCCAGCAGGGGACAGGCTAACTATGGCTACACCTTC.

This clonotype was observed a handful of times. V is TRBV28 and J is TRBJ1-2, with unresolved D. Per germline, CDR1 MDHEN and CDR2 SYDVKM. This CDR3 contains 15 residues. Deletions cut 4 bases from V and 3 bases from J, with 15 bases between. The CDR3 nucleotides are TGTGCCAGCAGTTCAACGCCACAAAGTTACTATGGCTACACCTTC. This codes for CASSSTPQSYYGYTF.

Ten or more counts support this clonotype. This chain links TRBV7-2 with TRBJ2-1; 12 nucleotides align to TRBD2. The germline CDR1 and CDR2 sequences are SGHTA and FQGNSA. The CDR3 loop spans 19 amino acids. V trimming: 2 bases; J trimming: 4 bases; junction bases outside the gene matches: 12. CDR3 bases: TGTGCCAGCAGCTTATCTAGCGGGAGGGCTCATGGGGGGTACAATGAGCAGTTCTTC. It is translated as CASSLSSGRAHGGYNEQFF.

Many counts were recorded for this clonotype. V usage is TRBV24-1 and J usage is TRBJ2-7, with TRBD2 identical over 12 bases. The germline gives CDR1 KGHDR, CDR2 SFDVKD. V was clipped by 6 bases and J by 5 bases; unmatched bases: 7. This CDR3 is 15 amino acids long. CDR3 sequence: CATSPGLAGINEQYF. The CDR3 DNA reads TGTGCCACCAGTCCCGGACTAGCGGGAATCAACGAGCAGTACTTC.

This clonotype was observed many times. This chain links TRBV6-5 with TRBJ1-4; D is uncertain. The V gene lost 2 bases and the J gene lost 0 bases, with 7 bases spanning the gap. Germline loops: CDR1 MNHEY, CDR2 SVGAGI. This CDR3 contains 15 residues. In DNA, the CDR3 is TGTGCCAGCAGTTACGACACCACAACTAATGAAAAACTGTTTTTT. Residues: CASSYDTTTNEKLFF.

The chain recombines TRBV27 with TRBJ2-5, with TRBD1 matching over 10 bases. This CDR3 region has 15 residues. Germline V gene sequence: CDR1 MNHEY, CDR2 SMNVEV (reference sequence). The ends lost 4 bases at V and 2 bases at J; junction bases unmatched: 4. The CDR3 sequence is CASSWDRGRQETQYF. The DNA of the CDR3 is TGTGCCAGCAGTTGGGACAGGGGAAGACAAGAGACCCAGTACTTC.

Written as DNA, the CDR3 is TGTGCCAGCAGCTTAGGCCTTACAGATCAAGAGACCCAGTACTTC. As protein: CASSLGLTDQETQYF. The rearrangement links TRBV13 to TRBJ2-5; D gene uncertain. V lost 0 bases and J lost 2, with 10 bases in between. Germline-derived CDR1 and CDR2 are PRHDT and FYEKMQ (reference sequence). The length of the CDR3 is 15 residues.

This clonotype was picked up many times. The chain couples TRBV7-9 to TRBJ2-5; weak D call: TRBD1 (6 bases). Germline V gives CDR1 SEHNR, CDR2 FQNEAQ (reference sequence). This CDR3 has 14 residues. The V end lost 1 base, the J end lost 4 bases, and 10 bases lay between the germline ends. The CDR3 DNA reads TGTGCCAGCAGCTTAGAGGCAGGGGCAGAGACCCAGTACTTC. It translates to CASSLEAGAETQYF.

A few counts support this clonotype. The CDR3 loop reads CASSPRVAGGQRDEQFF. Written as DNA, the CDR3 is TGTGCCAGCAGCCCAAGGGTTGCGGGAGGCCAGAGGGATGAGCAGTTCTTC. J is TRBJ2-1 and V is TRBV7-8; 8 bases line up with TRBD2. From germline, CDR1 is SGHVS and CDR2 FQNEAQ. The junction had 17 bases not matched to a gene; V was cut back by 5 bases and J by 8 bases. There are 17 residues in the CDR3.

This clonotype was observed many times. The chain uses TRBV20-1 and TRBJ2-7; TRBD2 agrees at 11 bases. CDR1 and CDR2 (germline): DFQATT, SNEGSKA (reference sequence). The length of the CDR3 is 15 residues. Trimming took 0 bases from V and 3 from J; bases not matched to a gene: 4. CDR3 sequence (DNA): TGCAGTGCTAGAGATCGGGGGACTAGCGGCTACGAGCAGTACTTC. This gives the protein CSARDRGTSGYEQYF.

This CDR3 is CASSPGLAGHEQYF. The CDR3 DNA is TGTGCCAGCAGCCCGGGACTAGCGGGGCACGAGCAGTACTTC. The chain is built from TRBV9 and TRBJ2-7, with TRBD2 identical over 13 bases. This CDR3 spans 14 amino acids. V lost 4 bases, J lost 5 bases, and 3 bases stayed unmatched. Germline CDR1 and CDR2: SGDLS and YYNGEE.

This clonotype has a count of ten or more. The gene calls are TRBV7-9 and TRBJ2-7, with D unclear. Germline assignment: CDR1 SEHNR and CDR2 FQNEAQ (reference sequence). Trimming took 2 bases from V and 0 from J, leaving 2 bases between them. This CDR3 is 12 amino acids long. CDR3 in DNA: TGTGCCAGCAGCTTAAGCTCCTACGAGCAGTACTTC. It is translated as CASSLSSYEQYF.

Ten or more counts support this clonotype. Here the CDR3 DNA reads TGTGCCAGCAGCTTAGTCCCGATTAGCGGCTGGGGCACCGGGGAGCTGTTTTTT. This gives the protein CASSLVPISGWGTGELFF. The chain employs TRBV7-8 and TRBJ2-2; tentatively, D is TRBD2 (6 bases). Looked up from germline, CDR1 is SGHVS and CDR2 is FQNEAQ. Trimming cost V 1 base and J 4 bases, with 19 bases left between them. There are 18 residues in the CDR3. The complete variable domain, with remaining parts taken from reference TRBV7-8 and TRBJ2-2, reads GAGVSQSPRYKVAKRGQDVALRCDPISGHVSLFWYQQALGQGPEFLTYFQNEAQLDKSGLPSDRFFAERPEGSVSTLKIQRTQQEDSAVYLCASSLVPISGWGTGELFFGEGSRLTVL.

This clonotype has at least ten counts. The chain links TRBV12-3 or TRBV12-4 to TRBJ2-1; the D is unclear. V was pared by 3 bases and J by 2 bases, with 17 bases between. The CDR3 consists of 17 residues. DNA for the CDR3: TGTGCCAGCAGTTTCCGATTTTTGGGGTTGGCCTACAATGAGCAGTTCTTC. This encodes CASSFRFLGLAYNEQFF.

This clonotype was recorded many times. The chain recombines TRBV7-8 with TRBJ1-2; perhaps TRBD1 as D (6 bases). This CDR3 spans 14 amino acids. V lost 1 base and J lost 2, with 8 bases in between. Looked up from germline, CDR1 is SGHVS and CDR2 is FQNEAQ. The CDR3 region is CASSLGDRNYGYTF. CDR3 bases: TGTGCCAGCAGCTTAGGAGACAGGAACTATGGCTACACCTTC.

This clonotype has a count of ten or more. The V call is TRBV11-2, the J call TRBJ2-3; 13 bases match TRBD2. CDR1 and CDR2 (germline): SGHAT, FQNNGV. V was clipped by 5 bases and J by 6 bases; unmatched bases: 5. The CDR3 is 15 amino acids. The CDR3 is CASSILAGGMDTQYF. Written as DNA, the CDR3 is TGTGCCAGCAGCATACTAGCGGGAGGGATGGATACGCAGTATTTT.

This clonotype was observed a handful of times. This rearrangement joins TRBV7-6 to TRBJ2-1; D may correspond to TRBD1 or TRBD2 (5 bases each). This CDR3 comprises 14 residues. Trimming left V 4 bases short and J 6 bases short, with 13 bases between. Per the germline V gene, CDR1 is SGHVS and CDR2 is FNYEAQ. For the CDR3, the DNA is TGTGCCAGCAGCTCCCCCCCGGGGCCCAATGAGCAGTTCTTC. This gives the protein CASSSPPGPNEQFF.

The CDR3 loop reads CSAVKTSGSTDTQYF. The CDR3 DNA reads as TGCAGTGCTGTGAAAACTAGCGGGAGCACAGATACGCAGTATTTT. V gene TRBV20-1 combines with J gene TRBJ2-3; 9 bases map to TRBD2. Germline lookup yields CDR1 DFQATT and CDR2 SNEGSKA (reference sequence). The CDR3 spans 15 residues. The junction had 6 bases not matched to a gene; V was cut back by 5 bases and J by 0 bases.

The chain carries TRBV19 and TRBJ2-2, with TRBD2 matching 9 bases. This CDR3 comprises 18 residues. The germline V gene has CDR1 LNHDA and CDR2 SQIVND (reference sequence). The junction had 10 bases not matched to a gene; V was cut back by 4 bases and J by 1 base. CDR3 sequence (DNA): TGTGCCAGTAGTACTCGGCGCTCGACTAGCGGGAACACCGGGGAGCTGTTTTTT. Translated, it gives CASSTRRSTSGNTGELFF.

This clonotype was seen repeatedly, ten times or more. The chain carries TRBV7-6 and TRBJ2-2, with D perhaps TRBD1 (5 bases). In germline, CDR1 is SGHVS, CDR2 FNYEAQ. The CDR3 is 13 residues long. V dropped 6 bases and J dropped 6 bases, with 11 bases sitting between them. CDR3 sequence reads: CASRDNMSGELFF. The DNA of the CDR3 is TGTGCCAGCAGGGACAATATGTCCGGGGAGCTGTTTTTT.